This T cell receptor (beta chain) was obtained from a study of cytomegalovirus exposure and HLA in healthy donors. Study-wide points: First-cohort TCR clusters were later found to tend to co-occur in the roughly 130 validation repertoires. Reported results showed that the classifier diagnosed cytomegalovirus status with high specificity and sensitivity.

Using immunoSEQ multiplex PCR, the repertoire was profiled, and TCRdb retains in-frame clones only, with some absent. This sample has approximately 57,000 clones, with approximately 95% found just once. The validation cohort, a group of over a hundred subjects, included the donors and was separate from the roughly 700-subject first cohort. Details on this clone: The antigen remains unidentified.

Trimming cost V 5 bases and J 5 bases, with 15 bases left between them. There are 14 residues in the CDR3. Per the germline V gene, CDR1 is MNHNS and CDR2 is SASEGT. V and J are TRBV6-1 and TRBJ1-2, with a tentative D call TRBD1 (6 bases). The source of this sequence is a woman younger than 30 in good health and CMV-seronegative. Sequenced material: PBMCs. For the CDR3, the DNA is TGTGCCAGCAGTCGAAATCCACAGGGATATGGCTACACCTTC. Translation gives CASSRNPQGYGYTF.